One and the same sample provided the 25 T cell receptor beta chains below, sequenced in a study of T cell repertoires in cytomegalovirus infection. Via MiXCR, TCRdb re-called the reads, giving one row per CDR3 protein. The sample includes approximately 190,000 distinct CDR3 sequences, 8% to 10% of them seen just once. The specimen was PBMCs. These receptors were collected from a human donor in good health (CMV status not recorded). Some clones in this sample may be carry-over from other donors' samples.

This clonotype was detected many times. The chain carries TRBV7-9 and TRBJ2-1; TRBD2 matches 9 bases. Germline V CDR1 and CDR2: SEHNR, FQNEAQ (reference sequence). This CDR3 is 15 amino acids long. V trimming: 2 bases; J trimming: 9 bases; junction bases outside the gene matches: 8. The DNA for the CDR3 is TGTGCCAGCAGCTTACCGGTTAGCGGGAGACGTGAGCAGTTCTTC. This gives the protein CASSLPVSGRREQFF.

The table lists this clonotype with many counts. This chain connects TRBV11-2 to TRBJ1-2; D is unclear. The CDR3 has 13 amino acids. Germline CDR1 is SGHAT and CDR2 is FQNNGV. The V end lost 5 bases, the J end lost 4 bases, and 11 bases lay between the germline ends. The CDR3 here is CASSMTMAYGYTF. The CDR3 DNA reads as TGTGCCAGCAGCATGACCATGGCCTATGGCTACACCTTC.

This clonotype was observed many times. V gene TRBV28 combines with J gene TRBJ2-5; D perhaps matches TRBD2 (5 bases). Trimming took 6 bases from V and 1 from J, leaving 15 bases between them. In germline, CDR1 is MDHEN, CDR2 SYDVKM. The CDR3 runs to 15 residues. The CDR3 is CASSSFGRAQETQYF. CDR3 sequence (DNA): TGTGCCAGCAGCTCCTTCGGGCGGGCCCAAGAGACCCAGTACTTC.

This clonotype was detected ten times or more. This chain uses TRBV27 with TRBJ2-2; D might be TRBD2 (5 bases). Per germline, CDR1 MNHEY and CDR2 SMNVEV (reference sequence). V lost 0 bases and J lost 11, with 7 bases in between. The CDR3 loop spans 12 amino acids. The CDR3 DNA is TGTGCCAGCAGTTTATCTGGGAGAGAGCTGTTTTTT. This encodes CASSLSGRELFF.

This clonotype was detected ten times or more. V and J are TRBV4-3 and TRBJ1-5; possibly TRBD1 for D (5 bases). This CDR3 is 14 amino acids long. Germline values: CDR1 LGHNA, CDR2 YSLEER. V was clipped by 0 bases and J by 9 bases, with 12 bases between them. The chain's CDR3 is CASSQEDGGRPQHF. The CDR3 nucleotides read TGCGCCAGCAGCCAAGAAGACGGGGGAAGGCCCCAGCATTTT.

A few counts support this clonotype. The rearrangement uses TRBV7-8 and TRBJ1-5, with 8 bases aligning to TRBD1. The CDR3 runs to 12 residues. J lost 5 bases, V lost 11 bases, and 5 bases had no gene match. Germline assignment: CDR1 SGHVS and CDR2 FQNEAQ. CDR3 amino acids: CALQGVHQPQHF. Here the CDR3 DNA reads TGTGCCCTACAGGGGGTACATCAGCCCCAGCATTTT.

The chain carries TRBV25-1 and TRBJ2-1; 7 nucleotides line up with TRBD2. CDR1 MGHDK and CDR2 SYGVNS come from the germline V gene. The junction had 10 bases not matched to a gene; V was cut back by 3 bases and J by 5 bases. The CDR3 runs 16 residues. The CDR3 here is CASSDSSREWNNEQFF. The CDR3 DNA is TGTGCCAGCAGTGACTCATCGCGGGAGTGGAACAATGAGCAGTTCTTC. The full variable domain, in which reference TRBV25-1 and TRBJ2-1 provide the parts outside the CDR3, is EADIYQTPRYLVIGTGKKITLECSQTMGHDKMYWYQQDPGMELHLIHYSYGVNSTEKGDLSSESTVSRIRTEHFPLTLESARPSHTSQYLCASSDSSREWNNEQFFGPGTRLTVL.

The chain uses TRBV6-6 and TRBJ1-2; TRBD1 agrees at 7 bases. This CDR3 spans 13 amino acids. The V gene end was trimmed by 3 bases and the J gene end by 7 bases; junction bases not matched to a gene: 5. Per germline, CDR1 MNHNY and CDR2 SVGAGI (reference sequence). The CDR3 DNA is TGTGCCAGCAGTTATACAGGGGAGAGTGGCTACACCTTC. Translated: CASSYTGESGYTF.

This clonotype was seen repeatedly, ten times or more. The chain recombines TRBV7-2 with TRBJ1-6; D remains unclear. Trimming removed 0 bases at V and 7 bases at J, with 16 bases between. The CDR3 totals 17 residues. CDR1 and CDR2 (germline): SGHTA, FQGNSA. The CDR3 coding sequence is TGTGCCAGCAGCTTAGCCACAGCATGGGTGGCGAATTCACCCCTCCACTTT. Its protein is CASSLATAWVANSPLHF.

This chain uses TRBV5-1 with TRBJ2-5, with TRBD2 identical over 14 bases. CDR1 is SGHRS, CDR2 YFSETQ, per germline. The CDR3 extends over 18 amino acids. The V and J ends lost 4 bases and 0 bases, in that order; junction bases with no gene match: 8. Here the CDR3 reads CASSRRPGLAGDQETQYF. CDR3 DNA sequence: TGCGCCAGCAGCAGAAGACCGGGACTAGCGGGGGACCAAGAGACCCAGTACTTC.

This clonotype was observed many times. This sequence joins TRBV7-8 and TRBJ2-3, with D perhaps being TRBD1 or TRBD2 (6 bases each). Germline CDR1 SGHVS, CDR2 FQNEAQ. V was shortened by 3 bases and J by 4 bases, with 20 bases between the two germline ends. The CDR3 covers 17 residues. This CDR3 reads CASSLHTTSGGPDTQYF. CDR3 coding DNA: TGTGCCAGCAGCTTGCATACGACTAGTGGGGGGCCAGATACGCAGTATTTT.

There are many counts of this clonotype. The genes are TRBV4-3 and TRBJ2-7; a possible D gene is TRBD1 (6 bases). Per the germline V gene, CDR1 is LGHNA and CDR2 is YSLEER. The V and J ends lost 3 bases and 2 bases respectively, with 8 bases between them. This CDR3 contains 13 residues. The CDR3: CASSQGHAYEQYF. The CDR3 DNA sequence: TGCGCCAGCAGCCAGGGACACGCCTACGAGCAGTACTTC.

This clonotype was seen at least ten times. This chain uses TRBV24-1 with TRBJ2-1; no reliable D call. V lost 8 bases, J lost 2 bases, and 6 bases lay in between. CDR3 length equals 12 residues. Germline-derived CDR1 and CDR2 are KGHDR and SFDVKD. CDR3 nucleotide sequence: TGTGCCACCAAAGGGACCTACAATGAGCAGTTCTTC. This sequence encodes CATKGTYNEQFF.

This clonotype was detected only a few times. V is TRBV25-1 and J is TRBJ2-1, with D possibly being TRBD2 (5 bases). Deletions cut 3 bases from V and 10 bases from J, with 16 bases between. CDR1 is MGHDK, CDR2 SYGVNS, per germline. The CDR3 consists of 14 residues. CDR3 nucleotides: TGTGCCAGCAGTGAGAATCAGGACTCCGGAGAGCAGTTCTTC. Residues: CASSENQDSGEQFF.

This clonotype was found many times. V and J are TRBV12-3 or TRBV12-4 and TRBJ2-3; D is undetermined. The ends were cut back, 6 bases at V and 3 bases at J, with 13 bases in the middle. This CDR3 is 14 amino acids long. CDR3 DNA: TGTGCCAGCAGGGACCCTGCATCTACAGATACGCAGTATTTT. This sequence encodes CASRDPASTDTQYF.

This clonotype occurred many times. The V call is TRBV7-2, the J call TRBJ2-7; a weak D match, TRBD1 (6 bases). This CDR3 region has 12 residues. Per germline, CDR1 SGHTA and CDR2 FQGNSA. Between the trimmed V and J ends, which lost 5 bases and 7 bases, there was a span of 12 bases. The CDR3 loop reads CASSPTGKEQYF. The CDR3 bases are TGTGCCAGCAGCCCCACAGGGAAAGAGCAGTACTTC.

This clonotype appeared many times. The V and J genes are TRBV7-2 and TRBJ2-3, with D perhaps assigned TRBD1 or TRBD2 (5 bases each). Trimming cost V 5 bases and J 6 bases, with 9 bases left between them. The CDR3 has 12 amino acids. The germline CDR1 and CDR2 sequences are SGHTA and FQGNSA. The CDR3, as DNA: TGTGCCAGCAGCGGGGGACCGGATACGCAGTATTTT. It translates to CASSGGPDTQYF.

This clonotype came up many times. This chain joins TRBV2 and TRBJ1-3; D may be TRBD1 (5 bases). V lost 4 bases to trimming and J lost 0 bases, with 7 bases between them. Germline lookup yields CDR1 SNHLY and CDR2 FYNNEI. CDR3 length: 14 residues. CDR3: CASSGGSSGNTIYF. CDR3 coding DNA: TGTGCCAGCAGTGGGGGCAGCTCTGGAAACACCATATATTTT.

The genes are TRBV20-1 and TRBJ2-3, with 8 nucleotides matching TRBD2. Germline V CDR1 and CDR2: DFQATT, SNEGSKA (reference sequence). The ends lost 3 bases at V and 4 bases at J; junction bases unmatched: 9. The CDR3 is 15 amino acids. CDR3: CSASGSGVFSDTQYF. CDR3 sequence (DNA): TGCAGTGCTAGCGGTAGCGGGGTTTTCTCAGATACGCAGTATTTT.

This clonotype was counted at least ten times. The chain links TRBV7-6 to TRBJ2-1; D is possibly TRBD2 (6 bases). Per germline, CDR1 SGHVS and CDR2 FNYEAQ. CDR3 size: 14 residues. Trimming took 5 bases from V and 5 from J, leaving 13 bases between them. This CDR3 is CASSLGEANNEQFF. The CDR3 nucleotides are TGTGCCAGCAGCCTCGGGGAGGCCAACAATGAGCAGTTCTTC.

V and J are TRBV28 and TRBJ1-1; D call uncertain. Per germline, CDR1 MDHEN and CDR2 SYDVKM. V lost 5 bases to trimming and J lost 6 bases, with 13 bases between them. This CDR3 spans 13 amino acids. CDR3 region: CASSPDLRPEAFF. DNA of the CDR3: TGTGCCAGCAGTCCGGACCTACGGCCTGAAGCTTTCTTT. The full variable domain, its missing parts supplied by reference TRBV28 and TRBJ1-1, is DVKVTQSSRYLVKRTGEKVFLECVQDMDHENMFWYRQDPGLGLRLIYFSYDVKMKEKGDIPEGYSVSREKKERFSLILESASTNQTSMYLCASSPDLRPEAFFGQGTRLTVV.

This clonotype was found a few times. J is TRBJ1-1 and V is TRBV7-9; the D is unclear. Germline CDR1 is SEHNR and CDR2 is FQNEAQ (reference sequence). The CDR3 runs to 12 residues. V was shortened by 5 bases and J by 3 bases, with 7 bases between the two germline ends. Written as DNA, the CDR3 is TGTGCCAGCAGCGCCAGAGACACTGAAGCTTTCTTT. Translation gives CASSARDTEAFF.

This clonotype has a count of ten or more. The chain recombines TRBV7-2 with TRBJ1-4; TRBD1 is a possible D gene (6 bases). The CDR3 has 15 residues. The germline gives CDR1 SGHTA, CDR2 FQGNSA. V was trimmed by 0 bases and J by 6 bases, leaving 11 bases between them. CDR3 loop: CASSLARGIHEKLFF. DNA for the CDR3: TGTGCCAGCAGCTTAGCGAGGGGGATTCATGAAAAACTGTTTTTT.

There are many counts of this clonotype. The gene calls are TRBV28 and TRBJ1-2; D is perhaps TRBD1 (6 bases). Trimming cost V 7 bases and J 0 bases, with 15 bases left between them. Looked up from germline, CDR1 is MDHEN and CDR2 is SYDVKM. CDR3 size: 15 residues. The CDR3 nucleotides are TGTGCCAGCAATAGAGGGACAAAAGCTAACTATGGCTACACCTTC. Its translation is CASNRGTKANYGYTF.

The rearrangement uses TRBV29-1 and TRBJ2-3; the D is unclear. Trimming cost V 5 bases and J 2 bases, with 8 bases left between them. The CDR3 is 12 amino acids. Germline V CDR1 and CDR2: SQVTM, ANQGSEA. For the CDR3, the DNA is TGCAGCGTTTTTCCCCTCACAGATACGCAGTATTTT. Amino acids: CSVFPLTDTQYF.